Listed below are T cell receptor beta chains from one sample, sequenced in a study of T cell responses to AZD1222 COVID-19 vaccine. TCRdb's table, derived via immunoSEQ multiplex PCR, lists solely in-frame clones and lacks some. The sample contains roughly 120,000 clones, 70% to 90% of which appear only once. The sample consisted of peripheral blood, taken on day 0 of MenACWY control vaccination. These receptors were collected from an adult in good health. The CDR3 runs from the conserved cysteine through the conserved F or W. Each record gives: clone size, J gene, V gene, D gene, CDR3 protein, CDR3 DNA. D genes are given only for firm matches. Clone sizes are given selectively: once, few, many, or a class where the clone is expanded.

>.|TRBJ2-5|TRBV28|.
CASSLLGGTQYF
TGTGCCAGCAGTTTATTGGGAGGGACCCAGTACTTC
>.|TRBJ2-2|TRBV3-1/TRBV3-2|TRBD2
CASSLGLAGNTGELFF
TGTGCCAGCAGCCTGGGACTAGCGGGGAACACCGGGGAGCTGTTTTTT
>.|TRBJ2-7|TRBV6-2/TRBV6-3|.
CASSYRTAKAGEQYF
TGTGCCAGCAGTTACCGAACCGCGAAGGCGGGAGAGCAGTACTTC
>few|TRBJ2-7|TRBV18|.
CASSPGDGPREQYF
TGTGCCAGCTCACCTGGGGACGGACCGAGGGAGCAGTACTTC
>.|TRBJ1-6|TRBV15|TRBD1
CATSRVGGGSPLHF
TGTGCCACCAGCAGAGTAGGGGGCGGTTCACCCCTCCACTTT
>.|TRBJ1-3|TRBV18|.
CASSQSEQSSGNTIYF
TGTGCCAGCTCACAATCCGAACAGAGCTCTGGAAACACCATATATTTT
>.|TRBJ1-1|TRBV30|.
CAWSVVSRSEAFF
TGTGCCTGGAGTGTAGTGTCCAGATCTGAAGCTTTCTTT
>.|TRBJ2-3|TRBV7-9|.
CASSPQLGGETDTQYF
TGTGCCAGCAGCCCACAACTGGGGGGTGAAACAGATACGCAGTATTTT
>.|TRBJ2-5|TRBV28|TRBD1
CASGGQNIQETQYF
TGTGCCAGCGGGGGACAGAATATTCAAGAGACCCAGTACTTC
>.|TRBJ1-3|TRBV6-5|.
CASSSPGRNTIYF
TGTGCCAGCAGTTCACCAGGGAGGAACACCATATATTTT
>.|TRBJ2-2|TRBV7-3|TRBD2
CASSPGLASGELFF
TGTGCCAGCAGCCCAGGACTAGCGTCCGGGGAGCTGTTTTTT
>.|TRBJ1-2|TRBV4-3|TRBD1
CASSQDYRGGFGYTF
TGCGCCAGCAGCCAAGATTACAGGGGGGGGTTTGGCTACACCTTC
>.|TRBJ1-1|TRBV19|TRBD1
CASWTLRGQGFLGTEAFF
TGTGCCAGTTGGACCCTTAGGGGACAGGGATTTTTGGGCACTGAAGCTTTCTTT
>.|TRBJ2-7|TRBV10-3|.
CAISDTGLGYEQYF
TGTGCCATCAGCGATACAGGGTTAGGTTACGAGCAGTACTTC
>.|TRBJ1-6|TRBV14|.
CASSQGWGASGSPLHF
TGTGCCAGCAGCCAAGGGTGGGGCGCGAGCGGCTCACCCCTCCACTTT
>.|TRBJ2-4|TRBV28|TRBD2
CASSPRTSGGIRAKNIQYF
TGTGCCAGCAGCCCCCGGACTAGCGGGGGTATTAGAGCCAAAAACATTCAGTACTTC
>.|TRBJ2-2|TRBV3-1/TRBV3-2|.
CASSLGTGELFF
TGTGCCAGCAGCCTGGGCACCGGGGAGCTGTTTTTT
>.|TRBJ2-7|TRBV2|.
CASSPARGGHDSWHF
TGTGCCAGCAGTCCCGCGAGGGGGGGTCATGATAGTTGGCACTTC
>.|TRBJ1-1|TRBV24-1|.
CATSDPGPTAEAFF
TGTGCCACCAGTGATCCCGGACCGACGGCTGAAGCTTTCTTT
>.|TRBJ1-1|TRBV7-2|.
CASSLFGVTEAFF
TGTGCCAGCAGCTTATTCGGGGTCACTGAAGCTTTCTTT
>.|TRBJ1-1|TRBV7-2|.
CASRWMGGDTEAFF
TGTGCCAGCAGGTGGATGGGGGGGGACACTGAAGCTTTCTTT
>.|TRBJ1-6|TRBV6-2/TRBV6-3|TRBD1
CASSWGQGWNSPLHF
TGTGCCAGCAGTTGGGGACAGGGGTGGAATTCACCCCTCCACTTT
>.|TRBJ1-1|TRBV27|TRBD1
CATRPGQGFEAFF
TGTGCCACCCGACCGGGACAGGGGTTTGAAGCTTTCTTT
>.|TRBJ2-3|TRBV6-5|TRBD2
CASRRTSLRTDTQYF
TGTGCCAGCAGAAGGACTAGCCTCCGCACAGATACGCAGTATTTT
>once|TRBJ2-6|TRBV18|.
CASSAQDAGANVLTF
TGTGCCAGCTCAGCACAGGATGCTGGGGCCAACGTCCTGACTTTC
>.|TRBJ2-7|TRBV18|.
CASSPPAEVYEQYF
TGTGCCAGCTCACCACCGGCGGAAGTCTACGAGCAGTACTTC
>few|TRBJ2-2|TRBV4-1|.
CASSHALRGGELFF
TGCGCCAGCAGCCACGCGTTGAGGGGCGGGGAGCTGTTTTTT
>.|TRBJ2-1|TRBV9|TRBD1
CASSPRDRAYNEQFF
TGTGCCAGCAGCCCTCGGGACAGAGCCTACAATGAGCAGTTCTTC
>.|TRBJ2-1|TRBV10-3|.
CAISDQGLGYEQFF
TGTGCCATCAGTGACCAGGGATTAGGTTATGAGCAGTTCTTC
>once|TRBJ1-6|TRBV13|TRBD1
CASSFRDSRNSPLHF
TGTGCCAGCAGCTTCCGGGACAGTCGTAATTCACCCCTCCACTTT
>.|TRBJ2-3|TRBV9|.
CASSVVSTDTQYF
TGTGCCAGCAGCGTCGTCAGCACAGATACGCAGTATTTT
>.|TRBJ2-7|TRBV5-5|.
CASSRGLGTVYEQYF
TGTGCCAGCAGCCGGGGCCTCGGGACGGTATACGAGCAGTACTTC
>.|TRBJ1-2|TRBV12-2|.
CASRLAVGTGGGYTF
TGTGCAAGTCGCTTAGCGGTCGGGACAGGGGGAGGCTACACCTTC
>.|TRBJ2-3|TRBV14|TRBD1
CASSQDRGRGPSTDTQYF
TGTGCCAGCAGCCAAGATCGTGGAAGGGGGCCTAGCACAGATACGCAGTATTTT
>.|TRBJ2-7|TRBV4-2|TRBD2
CASSISGGTKEQYF
TGTGCCAGTTCAATAAGCGGGGGGACTAAAGAGCAGTACTTC
>.|TRBJ1-1|TRBV7-2|.
CASSLTTRRTEAFF
TGTGCCAGCAGCTTAACCACCAGGAGGACTGAAGCTTTCTTT
>.|TRBJ2-3|TRBV7-2|.
CASSFFASTDTQYF
TGTGCCAGCAGCTTTTTCGCCAGCACAGATACGCAGTATTTT
>.|TRBJ1-2|TRBV6-5|.
CASSTLHSAGGHTF
TGTGCCAGCAGTACTCTCCACTCGGCGGGTGGCCACACCTTC
>.|TRBJ2-7|TRBV19|TRBD2
CASSIATSGSYEQYF
TGTGCCAGTAGTATAGCTACTAGCGGCTCCTACGAGCAGTACTTC
>few|TRBJ2-7|TRBV27|TRBD1
CASKGARTGTYEQYF
TGTGCCAGCAAAGGGGCGCGGACAGGTACTTACGAGCAGTACTTC
>.|TRBJ1-2|TRBV5-1|TRBD1
CASSQGERSGGYTF
TGCGCCAGCAGCCAGGGGGAAAGGTCTGGTGGCTACACCTTC
>.|TRBJ2-5|TRBV5-1|.
CASSHQGLKETQYF
TGCGCCAGCAGCCACCAGGGACTCAAAGAGACCCAGTACTTC
>.|TRBJ1-2|TRBV27|.
CASSFSAGTVTGGYTF
TGTGCCAGCAGTTTTTCCGCCGGGACTGTTACGGGTGGCTACACCTTC
>.|TRBJ2-1|TRBV18|.
CASSPLDNEQFF
TGTGCCAGCTCACCACTAGATAATGAGCAGTTCTTC